The sequence of this T cell receptor (beta chain) was determined in a study of human T cells and chemical hapten exposure. Before extraction, the whole blood was not fractionated, and total RNA was taken from it. The CDR3 length is 12 residues. Trimming removed 11 bases at V and 4 bases at J, with 15 bases between. Germline lookup yields CDR1 MDHEN and CDR2 SYDVKM. This clonotype was counted only a few times. Its antigen remains unidentified. Study-wide points: No shift was seen in TCRs above 1 in 1000 frequency with DPC sensitization.

Unique molecular identifiers were linked by the library to individual cDNA molecules. Authors' data handling: Samples had a median of about 95,000 TCRs, ranging 23,224 to 690,600. Using its own MiXCR run on the 5' RACE reads, TCRdb lists one record per CDR3 protein. The V and J calls, along with clone size, are taken from TCRdb and not from the paper's own processing. The sample contains 110,000 or so distinct CDR3 sequences, approximately 20% of which appear only once. V usage is TRBV28 and J usage is TRBJ2-7; no clear D gene. The origin of this receptor is a human donor in good health. This chain's CDR3 is CALGDIRYEQYF. The CDR3 DNA reads as TGTGCCCTCGGAGATATCAGATACGAGCAGTACTTC.